Below are 6 T cell receptor beta chains sequenced from a single sample in a study of vaccination effects on CD4 cells after COVID-19. Assay used: immunoSEQ multiplex PCR; TCRdb lists only in-frame clones, some missing. The sample shows about 30,000 clones, roughly 68% of them seen only once. With the ViraFEST assay, the study expanded antigen-specific CD4+ T cells using viral peptide pools, then sequenced them. Following culture for roughly 10 days, CD4+ T cells were isolated. Each participant received a vaccine that was either BNT162b2 or mRNA-1273, given as two doses. Antigens of these TCRs are unknown. The sequencing here drew on CD4+ T cells from PBMCs cultured with HCoV-OC43 spike peptides, taken after COVID-19 vaccination. Specified subset: HCoV-OC43 spike overlapping peptide pool stimulation. These TCRs come from a human donor who received a COVID-19 vaccine.

V is TRBV7-9 and J is TRBJ1-1, with a possible D match to TRBD1 (5 bases). Germline V gene sequence: CDR1 SEHNR, CDR2 FQNEAQ (reference sequence). There are 12 residues in the CDR3. V lost 5 bases and J 5 bases, leaving 9 bases between the germline ends. CDR3: CASSGGGTEAFF. CDR3 nucleotides: TGTGCCAGCAGCGGGGGAGGGACTGAAGCTTTCTTT. Using reference TRBV7-9 and TRBJ1-1 for the parts outside the CDR3, the full variable domain is DTGVSQNPRHKITKRGQNVTFRCDPISEHNRLYWYRQTLGQGPEFLTYFQNEAQLEKSRLLSDRFSAERPKGSFSTLEIQRTEQGDSAMYLCASSGGGTEAFFGQGTRLTVV.

The genes are TRBV9 and TRBJ2-6; the D is unclear. Germline V gives CDR1 SGDLS, CDR2 YYNGEE. Trimming removed 1 base at V and 2 bases at J, with 7 bases between. The CDR3 has 15 residues. The CDR3 DNA reads as TGTGCCAGCAGCGTATTAGGGCCTGGGGCCAACGTCCTGACTTTC. This encodes CASSVLGPGANVLTF.

This chain joins TRBV19 and TRBJ2-1, with TRBD1 matching over 7 bases. The CDR3 length is 16 residues. V was clipped by 5 bases and J by 4 bases; unmatched bases: 11. Germline CDR1 LNHDA, CDR2 SQIVND (reference sequence). This CDR3 is CASSFRWGQLYNEQFF. For the CDR3, the DNA is TGTGCCAGTAGTTTCCGATGGGGACAGCTATACAATGAGCAGTTCTTC.

In its sample, this clone was seen once. The chain joins TRBV18 to TRBJ1-6; D remains unclear. This CDR3 region has 16 residues. Germline CDR1 is KGHSH and CDR2 is LQKENI. Trimming cost V 6 bases and J 0 bases, with 12 bases left between them. The CDR3 sequence is CASSTTGNSYNSPLHF. The CDR3 coding sequence is TGTGCCAGCTCCACCACCGGGAACTCCTATAATTCACCCCTCCACTTT.

The chain uses TRBV12-3 or TRBV12-4 and TRBJ2-3, with TRBD2 matching over 7 bases. The CDR3 sequence is 13 residues long. V lost 5 bases, J lost 6 bases, and 5 bases stayed unmatched. The CDR3 DNA sequence: TGTGCCAGCAGTCGCGGGAGACCGGATACGCAGTATTTT. Translation: CASSRGRPDTQYF.

CDR3 sequence (DNA): TGTGCCACCAGCAGAGATGATAGCGGGACTTACGAGCAGTACTTC. Amino acids: CATSRDDSGTYEQYF. This rearrangement joins TRBV15 to TRBJ2-7; 8 bases map to TRBD2. The germline V gene has CDR1 LNHNV and CDR2 YYDKDF (reference sequence). Trimming took 0 bases from V and 4 from J; bases not matched to a gene: 5. The CDR3 contains 15 residues.